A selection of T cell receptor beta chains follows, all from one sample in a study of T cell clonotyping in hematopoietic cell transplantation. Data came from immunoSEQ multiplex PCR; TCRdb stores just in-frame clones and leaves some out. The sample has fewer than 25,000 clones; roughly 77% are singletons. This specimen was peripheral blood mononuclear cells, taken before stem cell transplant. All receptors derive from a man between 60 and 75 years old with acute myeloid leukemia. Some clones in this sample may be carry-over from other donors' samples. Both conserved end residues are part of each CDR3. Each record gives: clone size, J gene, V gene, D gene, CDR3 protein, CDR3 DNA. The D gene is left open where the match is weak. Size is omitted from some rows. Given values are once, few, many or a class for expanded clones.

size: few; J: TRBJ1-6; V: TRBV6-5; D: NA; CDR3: CASSYWARDNSPLHF; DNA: TGTGCCAGCAGTTACTGGGCACGGGATAATTCACCCCTCCACTTT
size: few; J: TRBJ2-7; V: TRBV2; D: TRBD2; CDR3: CASRGTSGAVNEQYF; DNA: TGTGCCAGCAGGGGGACTAGCGGGGCGGTTAATGAGCAGTACTTC
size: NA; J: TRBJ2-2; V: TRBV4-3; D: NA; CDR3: CASSARNQGGLTGELFF; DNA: TGCGCCAGCAGCGCAAGAAATCAGGGGGGCCTGACCGGGGAGCTGTTTTTT
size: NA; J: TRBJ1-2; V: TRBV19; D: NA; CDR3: CASGPRTDYGYTF; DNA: TGTGCCAGTGGACCCAGGACTGACTATGGCTACACCTTC
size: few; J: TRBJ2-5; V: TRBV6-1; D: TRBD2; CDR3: CASSIRGGRETQYF; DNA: TGTGCCAGCTCGATCCGGGGGGGCCGGGAGACCCAGTACTTC
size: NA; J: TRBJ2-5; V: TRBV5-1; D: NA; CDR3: CASHAGSLGGGGTQYF; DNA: TGCGCCAGCCACGCAGGCTCTCTAGGGGGAGGAGGGACCCAGTACTTC
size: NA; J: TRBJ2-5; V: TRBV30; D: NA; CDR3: CAWSATPGGGETQYF; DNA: TGTGCCTGGAGTGCCACGCCTGGAGGGGGTGAGACCCAGTACTTC
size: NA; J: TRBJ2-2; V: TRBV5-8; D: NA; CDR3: CASSLVWDTTNTGELFF; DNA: TGTGCCAGCAGCTTGGTGTGGGACACGACGAACACCGGGGAGCTGTTTTTT
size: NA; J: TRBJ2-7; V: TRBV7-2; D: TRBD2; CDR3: CASRIAGASSYEQYF; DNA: TGTGCCAGCAGGATAGCGGGGGCCAGCTCCTACGAGCAGTACTTC
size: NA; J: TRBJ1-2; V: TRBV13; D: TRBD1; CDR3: CASSTGGYVGYTF; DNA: TGTGCCAGCAGCACAGGGGGCTATGTTGGCTACACCTTC
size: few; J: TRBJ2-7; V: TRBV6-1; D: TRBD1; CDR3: CASSWEGDRAYEQYF; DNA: TGTGCCAGCAGTTGGGAGGGGGACAGGGCCTACGAGCAGTACTTC
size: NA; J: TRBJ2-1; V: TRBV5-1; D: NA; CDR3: CASSRDTSSYNEQFF; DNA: TGCGCCAGCAGCCGGGACACCAGCTCCTACAATGAGCAGTTCTTC
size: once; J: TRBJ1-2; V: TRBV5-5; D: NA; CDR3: CASSLEYGSDGYTF; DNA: TGTGCCAGCAGCTTGGAGTATGGTTCTGATGGCTACACCTTC
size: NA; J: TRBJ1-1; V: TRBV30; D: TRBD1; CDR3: CAWGEAGGLAFF; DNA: TGTGCCTGGGGAGAGGCAGGGGGGTTGGCTTTCTTT
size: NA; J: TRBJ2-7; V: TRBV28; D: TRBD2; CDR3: CASYSGGVSEQYF; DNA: TGTGCCAGCTATAGCGGGGGGGTTTCTGAGCAGTACTTC
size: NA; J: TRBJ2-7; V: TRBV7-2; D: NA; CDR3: CASSVSYEQYF; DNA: TGTGCCAGCAGCGTTAGCTACGAGCAGTACTTC
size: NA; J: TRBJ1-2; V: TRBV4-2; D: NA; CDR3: CASSQGGAVDGYTF; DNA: TGTGCCAGCAGCCAAGGGGGCGCGGTAGATGGCTACACCTTC
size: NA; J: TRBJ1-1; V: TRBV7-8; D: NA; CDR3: CASSLLDSRAFF; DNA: TGTGCCAGCAGCTTACTAGATAGTAGAGCTTTCTTT
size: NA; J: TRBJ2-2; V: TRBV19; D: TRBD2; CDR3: CASSIDLAGGGTGELFF; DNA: TGTGCCAGCAGTATAGACCTAGCGGGAGGAGGGACCGGGGAGCTGTTTTTT
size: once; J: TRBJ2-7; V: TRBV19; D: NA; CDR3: CASSLQGREQYF; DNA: TGTGCCAGTAGTCTTCAGGGTCGAGAGCAGTACTTC
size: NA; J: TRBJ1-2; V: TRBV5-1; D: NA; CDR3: CASSLAGQGSGYTF; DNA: TGCGCCAGCAGCTTGGCCGGTCAGGGAAGCGGCTACACCTTC
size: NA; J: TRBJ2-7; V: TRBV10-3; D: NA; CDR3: CASGVSYEQYF; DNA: TGTGCCTCCGGGGTCTCCTACGAGCAGTACTTC
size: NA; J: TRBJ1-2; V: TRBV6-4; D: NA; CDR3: CASSDTPQGLDGYTF; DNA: TGTGCCAGCAGTGACACCCCCCAGGGGTTGGATGGCTACACCTTC
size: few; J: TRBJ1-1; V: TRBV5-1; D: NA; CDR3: CASSLAGEWNTEAFF; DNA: TGCGCCAGCAGCTTGGCCGGGGAGTGGAACACTGAAGCTTTCTTT
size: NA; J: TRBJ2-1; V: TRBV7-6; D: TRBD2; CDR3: CASSLAGPGGEQFF; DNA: TGTGCCAGCAGCCTAGCGGGGCCGGGCGGTGAGCAGTTCTTC
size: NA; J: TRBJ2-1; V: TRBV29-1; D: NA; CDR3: CSVLLGTGLDEQFF; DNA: TGCAGCGTTTTGTTAGGAACAGGGTTGGATGAGCAGTTCTTC
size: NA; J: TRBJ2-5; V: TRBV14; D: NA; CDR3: CASSQVSSRETQYF; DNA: TGTGCCAGCAGCCAAGTATCCAGTCGAGAGACCCAGTACTTC
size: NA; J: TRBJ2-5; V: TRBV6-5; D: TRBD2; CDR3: CASRLSGGPVETQYF; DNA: TGTGCCAGCAGGCTTAGCGGGGGGCCTGTGGAGACCCAGTACTTC
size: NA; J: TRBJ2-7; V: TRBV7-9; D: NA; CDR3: CASSYRQTYEQYF; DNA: TGTGCCAGCAGCTACCGACAGACCTACGAGCAGTACTTC
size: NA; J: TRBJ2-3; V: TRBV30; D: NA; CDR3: CAWTLGLSDTQYF; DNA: TGTGCCTGGACCCTAGGACTCTCAGATACGCAGTATTTT